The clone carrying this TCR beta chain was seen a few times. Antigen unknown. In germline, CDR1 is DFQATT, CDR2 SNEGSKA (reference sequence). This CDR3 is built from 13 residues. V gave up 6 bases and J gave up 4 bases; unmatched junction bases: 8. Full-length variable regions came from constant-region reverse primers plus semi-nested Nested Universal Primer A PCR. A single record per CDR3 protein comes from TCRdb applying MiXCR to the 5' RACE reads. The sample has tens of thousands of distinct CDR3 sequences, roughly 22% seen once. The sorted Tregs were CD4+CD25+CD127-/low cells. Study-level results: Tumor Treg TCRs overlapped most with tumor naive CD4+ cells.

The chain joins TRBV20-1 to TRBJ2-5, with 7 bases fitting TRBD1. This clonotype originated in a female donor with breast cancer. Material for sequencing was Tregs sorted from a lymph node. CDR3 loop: CSAPETGRETQYF. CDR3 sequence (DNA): TGCAGTGCCCCAGAGACAGGGAGAGAGACCCAGTACTTC.